The 18 T cell receptor beta chains given below trace back to one sample, sequenced in a study of T-cell memory formation after mild COVID-19. TCRdb ran MiXCR on the 5' RACE reads and lists one entry per CDR3 protein. The sample includes some 310,000 distinct CDR3 sequences, 20% of them seen just once. The sample comprised PBMCs or a T cell subset sorted from them (not recorded which). These TCRs come from a man aged 18 to 35 who had mild COVID-19 (a few samples of this study predate the infection). Cell type and time point are not known.

This clonotype came up a few times. The genes are TRBV6-1 and TRBJ2-2; 9 bases agree with TRBD2. The CDR3 extends over 17 amino acids. The trim removed 0 bases at V and 7 bases at J, leaving 9 bases unmatched. Looked up from germline, CDR1 is MNHNS and CDR2 is SASEGT. The CDR3 protein is CASSEAVGGGAGGELFF. The CDR3 coding sequence is TGTGCCAGCAGTGAAGCTGTCGGCGGGGGGGCCGGCGGGGAGCTGTTTTTT.

V and J are TRBV3-1 and TRBJ2-1; the match to TRBD2 covers 11 bases. V trimming: 4 bases; J trimming: 9 bases; junction bases outside the gene matches: 11. This CDR3 contains 16 residues. Germline values: CDR1 LGHDT, CDR2 YNNKEL (reference sequence). The CDR3 coding sequence is TGTGCCAGCAGCCGCCCCATAGCGGGGGGGCCTCTTGAGCAGTTCTTC. This gives the protein CASSRPIAGGPLEQFF.

This clonotype is a singleton in its sample. This chain joins TRBV3-1 and TRBJ1-4; D is perhaps TRBD1 (5 bases). The CDR3 contains 15 residues. V was cut by 4 bases and J by 8 bases, with 17 bases left in between. CDR1 is LGHDT, CDR2 YNNKEL, per germline (reference sequence). CDR3 bases: TGTGCCAGCAGCCCGACACAGGAAGTGGGCGAAAAACTGTTTTTT. It encodes CASSPTQEVGEKLFF.

This clonotype was seen more than once but under ten times. This sequence joins TRBV5-1 and TRBJ1-1; D may be TRBD1 (6 bases). This CDR3 has 15 amino acids. The V gene's germline CDR1 is SGHRS and CDR2 YFSETQ. V was trimmed by 3 bases and J by 2 bases, leaving 14 bases between them. This chain's CDR3 is CASSSSGTPNTEAFF. Written as DNA, the CDR3 is TGCGCCAGCAGCTCATCCGGGACACCTAACACTGAAGCTTTCTTT.

This clonotype has only one observation. The chain uses TRBV6-2 or TRBV6-3 and TRBJ1-1; TRBD1 agrees at 10 bases. There are 14 residues in the CDR3. Germline CDR1 MNHEY, CDR2 SVGEGT. J lost 7 bases, V lost 6 bases, and 8 bases had no gene match. Here the CDR3 reads CASRRQGARNEAFF. The CDR3 DNA follows: TGTGCCAGCAGGCGACAGGGGGCGAGAAATGAAGCTTTCTTT.

This clonotype was found a few times. The genes are TRBV2 and TRBJ1-5; unclear D gene. V was shortened by 6 bases and J by 8 bases, with 11 bases between the two germline ends. The CDR3 has 12 amino acids. The V gene's germline CDR1 is SNHLY and CDR2 FYNNEI. The CDR3 nucleotides read TGTGCCAGCAGGGCCCGGCCGGAGCCCCAGCATTTT. It is translated as CASRARPEPQHF.

Worth noting for this clonotype: In this CDR3 the conserved last residue, phenylalanine or tryptophan, is missing, so a read error is likely. This CDR3 reads CASRSTGNQPQHS. In DNA, the CDR3 is TGTGCCAGCAGATCGACAGGGAACCAGCCCCAGCATTCT. This chain uses TRBV2 with TRBJ1-5; 7 bases are a match to TRBD1. V trimming: 6 bases; J trimming: 7 bases; junction bases outside the gene matches: 6. Germline V gives CDR1 SNHLY, CDR2 FYNNEI. This CDR3 has 13 amino acids.

The chain uses TRBV3-1 and TRBJ2-3; the D gene could be TRBD1 or TRBD2 (6 bases each). V dropped 1 base and J dropped 3 bases, with 17 bases sitting between them. Germline CDR1 and CDR2: LGHDT and YNNKEL (reference sequence). The CDR3 sequence is 17 residues long. CDR3: CASSQVPSGGGTDTQYF. CDR3 nucleotides: TGTGCCAGCAGCCAAGTGCCCTCCGGGGGCGGGACAGATACGCAGTATTTT.

The chain recombines TRBV12-3 or TRBV12-4 with TRBJ2-1, with TRBD2 matching over 12 bases. Trimming removed 9 bases from V and 8 bases from J; junction bases left unmatched: 8. The CDR3 covers 14 residues. The CDR3 loop reads CASQLAGGRDEQFF. The CDR3 DNA reads TGTGCCAGTCAGCTAGCGGGGGGGCGGGATGAGCAGTTCTTC.

This clonotype was seen only a few times. J is TRBJ2-5 and V is TRBV10-3; TRBD1 is a possible D gene (5 bases). CDR1 and CDR2 from the germline V gene are ENHRY and SYGVKD. The CDR3 is 11 amino acids. Trimming shortened V by 10 bases and J by 3 bases, and 9 bases separated the two germline ends. CDR3 bases: TGTGCCACAGGGCCCGAAGAGACCCAGTACTTC. Translation: CATGPEETQYF.

The chain uses TRBV4-1 and TRBJ2-7; possible D gene TRBD2, 5 bases. The CDR3 is 14 amino acids. V shed 0 bases and J shed 4 bases, with 10 bases lying between them. Germline V gives CDR1 MGHRA, CDR2 YSYEKL. This CDR3 reads CASSQEKGVYEQYF. In DNA, the CDR3 is TGCGCCAGCAGCCAAGAAAAGGGAGTTTACGAGCAGTACTTC.

This clonotype has at least ten counts. The V call is TRBV7-2, the J call TRBJ2-3; TRBD1 is a possible D gene (5 bases). CDR1 and CDR2 (germline): SGHTA, FQGNSA. V lost 6 bases and J 4 bases, leaving 8 bases between the germline ends. This CDR3 contains 12 residues. Here the CDR3 DNA reads TGTGCCAGCAGGGGGCAATCAGATACGCAGTATTTT. Amino acid sequence: CASRGQSDTQYF.

The V call is TRBV20-1, the J call TRBJ2-3, with TRBD1 matching over 10 bases. V shed 5 bases and J 5 bases; nucleotides not matched to a gene: 10. The CDR3 length is 15 residues. Germline V gene data show CDR1 as DFQATT and CDR2 as SNEGSKA (reference sequence). In nucleotides, the CDR3 is TGCAGTGCTGCCCCCGGACAGGGGGTGTTAGATACGCAGTATTTT. Translating gives CSAAPGQGVLDTQYF.

This chain uses TRBV6-4 with TRBJ1-1; no definite D call. Germline CDR1 and CDR2: MRHNA and SNTAGT. V was pared by 0 bases and J by 11 bases, with 19 bases between. The CDR3 runs to 15 residues. CDR3 sequence: CASSDSSDGPWEAFF. In nucleotides, the CDR3 is TGTGCCAGCAGTGACTCGTCGGACGGACCCTGGGAGGCTTTCTTT.

CDR3 coding DNA: TGTGCCAGCAGTCCAGGAGGGGCGATTTCCAATGAGCAGTTCTTC. Translated: CASSPGGAISNEQFF. The genes are TRBV5-4 and TRBJ2-1; possibly TRBD2 for D (6 bases). The germline V gene encodes CDR1 SGHNT and CDR2 YYREEE (reference sequence). The length of the CDR3 is 15 residues. The V and J ends lost 5 bases and 6 bases respectively, with 18 bases between them. The complete variable domain, with remaining parts taken from reference TRBV5-4 and TRBJ2-1, reads ETGVTQSPTHLIKTRGQQVTLRCSSQSGHNTVSWYQQALGQGPQFIFQYYREEENGRGNFPPRFSGLQFPNYSSELNVNALELDDSALYLCASSPGGAISNEQFFGPGTRLTVL.

The chain carries TRBV6-1 and TRBJ1-5; tentatively, D is TRBD1 (6 bases). Germline V gene data show CDR1 as MNHNS and CDR2 as SASEGT. Trimming removed 7 bases from V and 0 bases from J, with 10 bases in between. The CDR3 runs 14 residues. Written as DNA, the CDR3 is TGTGCCAGCACTCGGGACAATAGCAATCAGCCCCAGCATTTT. Encoded protein: CASTRDNSNQPQHF.

V usage is TRBV2 and J usage is TRBJ1-2; D unclear. The V gene's germline CDR1 is SNHLY and CDR2 FYNNEI. The CDR3 spans 14 residues. The V end lost 7 bases, the J end lost 10 bases, and 22 bases lay between the germline ends. Here the CDR3 DNA reads TGTGCCAGCACCCGCACTGAGGCAGGCGACCTCTACACCTTC. It is translated as CASTRTEAGDLYTF.

V usage is TRBV12-3 or TRBV12-4 and J usage is TRBJ1-5; 7 bases align to TRBD1. The trim removed 6 bases at V and 1 base at J, leaving 18 bases unmatched. The CDR3 sequence is 19 residues long. The CDR3 nucleotides read TGTGCCAGCAGCAGGTTTTCCAGGGGGATTCGATGGAGCAATCAGCCCCAGCATTTT. Translating gives CASSRFSRGIRWSNQPQHF.